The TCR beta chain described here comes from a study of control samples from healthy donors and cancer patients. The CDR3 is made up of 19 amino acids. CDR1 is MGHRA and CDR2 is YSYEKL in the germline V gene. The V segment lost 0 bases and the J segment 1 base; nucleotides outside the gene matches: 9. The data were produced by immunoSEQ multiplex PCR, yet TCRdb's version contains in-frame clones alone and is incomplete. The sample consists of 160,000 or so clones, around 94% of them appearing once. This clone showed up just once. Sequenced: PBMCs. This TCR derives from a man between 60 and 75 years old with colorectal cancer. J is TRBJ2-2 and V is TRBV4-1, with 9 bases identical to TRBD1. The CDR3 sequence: CASSQDPPGTGKNTGELFF. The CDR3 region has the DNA TGCGCCAGCAGCCAAGATCCACCCGGGACAGGGAAGAACACCGGGGAGCTGTTTTTT.